The sequence of this T cell receptor beta chain was determined in a study of Ad26.COV2.S vaccination and SARS-CoV-2 variants. Points from the study as a whole: Vaccine and placebo recipients had similar non-spike TCR breadth. It was vaccine recipients, not placebo recipients, who had the higher spike-specific TCR breadth.

Specified treatment: 15 to 20 received Ad26.COV2.S at low or high dose, single or two shots; roughly 5 received placebo; per-sample allocation not given. At day 63 after the first vaccine or placebo injection, samples were drawn. Assay used: immunoSEQ multiplex PCR; TCRdb lists only in-frame clones, some missing. Among around 400,000 clones listed, about 83% were seen once. Worth noting for this clone: The antigen remains undetermined.

V lost 4 bases, J lost 8 bases, and 9 bases lay in between. Germline CDR1 MGHRA, CDR2 YSYEKL. This CDR3 is 13 amino acids long. This TCR was recovered from a person aged 18-60 years who received the Ad26.COV2.S COVID-19 vaccine or a placebo. This chain uses TRBV4-1 with TRBJ1-6; TRBD1 is a possible D gene (6 bases). Sequencing was performed on peripheral blood, taken in a trial of Ad26.COV2.S vaccine versus placebo. The CDR3 DNA sequence: TGCGCCAGCAGCCTACAGGGCGATTCACCCCTCCACTTT. This encodes CASSLQGDSPLHF.